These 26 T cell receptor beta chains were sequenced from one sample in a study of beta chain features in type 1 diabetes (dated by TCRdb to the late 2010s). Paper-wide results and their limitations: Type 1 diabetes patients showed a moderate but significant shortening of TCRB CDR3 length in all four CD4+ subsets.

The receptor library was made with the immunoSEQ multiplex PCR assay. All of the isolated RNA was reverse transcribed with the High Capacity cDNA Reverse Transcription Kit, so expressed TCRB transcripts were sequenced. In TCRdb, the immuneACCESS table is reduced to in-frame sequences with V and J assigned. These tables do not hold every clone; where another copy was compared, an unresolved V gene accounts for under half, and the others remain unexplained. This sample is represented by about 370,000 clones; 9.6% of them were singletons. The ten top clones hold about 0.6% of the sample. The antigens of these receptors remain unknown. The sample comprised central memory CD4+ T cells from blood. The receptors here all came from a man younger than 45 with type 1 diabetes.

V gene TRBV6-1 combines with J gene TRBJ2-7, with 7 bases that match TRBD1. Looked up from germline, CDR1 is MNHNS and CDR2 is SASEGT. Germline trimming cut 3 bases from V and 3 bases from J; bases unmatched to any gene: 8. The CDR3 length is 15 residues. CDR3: CASSDRQGDRYEQYF. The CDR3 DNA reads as TGTGCCAGCAGTGACCGGCAGGGGGATCGCTACGAGCAGTACTTC.

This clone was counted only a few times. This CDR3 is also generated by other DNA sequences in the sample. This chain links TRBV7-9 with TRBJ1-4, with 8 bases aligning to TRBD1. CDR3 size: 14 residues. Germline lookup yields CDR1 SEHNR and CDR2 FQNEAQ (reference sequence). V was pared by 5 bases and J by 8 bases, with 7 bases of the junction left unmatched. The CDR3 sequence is CASSPQTGDEKLFF. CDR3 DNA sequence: TGTGCCAGCAGCCCCCAGACAGGGGACGAAAAACTGTTTTTT. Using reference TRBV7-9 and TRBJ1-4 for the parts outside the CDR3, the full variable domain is DTGVSQNPRHKITKRGQNVTFRCDPISEHNRLYWYRQTLGQGPEFLTYFQNEAQLEKSRLLSDRFSAERPKGSFSTLEIQRTEQGDSAMYLCASSPQTGDEKLFFGSGTQLSVL.

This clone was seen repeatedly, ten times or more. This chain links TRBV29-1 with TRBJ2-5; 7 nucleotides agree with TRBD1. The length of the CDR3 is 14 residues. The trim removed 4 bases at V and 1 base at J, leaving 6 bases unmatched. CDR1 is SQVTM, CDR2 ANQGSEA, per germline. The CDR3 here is CSVAQGNSQETQYF. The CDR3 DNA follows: TGCAGCGTTGCACAGGGGAACTCCCAAGAGACCCAGTACTTC.

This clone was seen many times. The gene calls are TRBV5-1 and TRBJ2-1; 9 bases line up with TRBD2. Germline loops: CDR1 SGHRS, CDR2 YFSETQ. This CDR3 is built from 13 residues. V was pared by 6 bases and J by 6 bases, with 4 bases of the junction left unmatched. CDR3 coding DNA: TGCGCCAGCAAAGCGGGAGGCCGCAATGAGCAGTTCTTC. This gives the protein CASKAGGRNEQFF.

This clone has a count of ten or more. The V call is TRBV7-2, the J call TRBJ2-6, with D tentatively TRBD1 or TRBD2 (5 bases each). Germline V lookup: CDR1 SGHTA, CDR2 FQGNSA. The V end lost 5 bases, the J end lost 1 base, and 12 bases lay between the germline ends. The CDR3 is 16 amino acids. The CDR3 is CASSREGPSGANVLTF. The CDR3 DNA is TGTGCCAGCAGCCGCGAGGGACCATCTGGGGCCAACGTCCTGACTTTC.

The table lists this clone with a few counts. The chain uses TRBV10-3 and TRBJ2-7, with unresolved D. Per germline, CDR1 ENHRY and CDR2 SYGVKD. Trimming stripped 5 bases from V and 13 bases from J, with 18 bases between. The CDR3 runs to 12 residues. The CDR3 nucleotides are TGTGCCATCAGTCCCGATACTACGAGCACATACTTC. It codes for CAISPDTTSTYF.

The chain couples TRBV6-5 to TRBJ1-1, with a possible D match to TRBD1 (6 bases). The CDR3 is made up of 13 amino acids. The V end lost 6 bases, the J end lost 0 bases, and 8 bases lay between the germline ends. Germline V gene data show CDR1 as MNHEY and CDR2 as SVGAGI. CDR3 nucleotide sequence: TGTGCCAGCAGGGACAGCATGAACACTGAAGCTTTCTTT. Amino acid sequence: CASRDSMNTEAFF.

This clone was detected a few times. Here the CDR3 DNA reads TGTGCCAGCATAAGAGAGTGGGGCTATGGCTACACCTTC. Protein: CASIREWGYGYTF. The gene calls are TRBV28 and TRBJ1-2; no definite D call. V was clipped by 7 bases and J by 4 bases, with 13 bases between them. Germline CDR1 MDHEN, CDR2 SYDVKM. The CDR3 is 13 amino acids.

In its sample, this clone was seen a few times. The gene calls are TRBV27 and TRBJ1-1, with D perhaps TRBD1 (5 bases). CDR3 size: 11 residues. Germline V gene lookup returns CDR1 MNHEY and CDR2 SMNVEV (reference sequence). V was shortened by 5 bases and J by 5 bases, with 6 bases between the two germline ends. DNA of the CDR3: TGTGCCAGCAGTGGGACTACTGAAGCTTTCTTT. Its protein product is CASSGTTEAFF.

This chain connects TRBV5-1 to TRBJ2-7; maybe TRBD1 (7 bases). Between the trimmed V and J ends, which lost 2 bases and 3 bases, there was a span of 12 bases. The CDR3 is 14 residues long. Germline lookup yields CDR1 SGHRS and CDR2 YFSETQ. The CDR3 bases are TGCGCCAGCAGCTTTCAGGGGGGAATCTACGAGCAGTACTTC. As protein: CASSFQGGIYEQYF.

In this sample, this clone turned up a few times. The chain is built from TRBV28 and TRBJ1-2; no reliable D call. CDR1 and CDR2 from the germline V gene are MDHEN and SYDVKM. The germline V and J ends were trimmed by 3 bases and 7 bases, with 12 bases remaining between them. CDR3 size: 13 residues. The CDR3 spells CASSLSGSGGYTF. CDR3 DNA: TGTGCCAGCAGTTTGTCGGGGTCGGGTGGCTACACCTTC.

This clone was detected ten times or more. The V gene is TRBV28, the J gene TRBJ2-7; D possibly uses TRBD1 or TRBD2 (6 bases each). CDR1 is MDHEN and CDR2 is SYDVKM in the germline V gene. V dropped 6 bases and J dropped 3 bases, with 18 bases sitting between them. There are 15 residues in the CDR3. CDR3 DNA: TGTGCCAGCAGGGGAGGAGGGGGAGAAATCTACGAGCAGTACTTC. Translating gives CASRGGGGEIYEQYF. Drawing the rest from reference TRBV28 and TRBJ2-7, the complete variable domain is DVKVTQSSRYLVKRTGEKVFLECVQDMDHENMFWYRQDPGLGLRLIYFSYDVKMKEKGDIPEGYSVSREKKERFSLILESASTNQTSMYLCASRGGGGEIYEQYFGPGTRLTVT.

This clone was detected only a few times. This CDR3 reads CSAAEGSREYF. The CDR3 DNA follows: TGCAGCGCCGCCGAGGGGTCTAGGGAGTACTTC. The rearrangement links TRBV29-1 to TRBJ2-4; TRBD1 or TRBD2 may be the D gene (5 bases each). The CDR3 consists of 11 residues. Trimming stripped 7 bases from V and 14 bases from J, with 18 bases between. Germline values: CDR1 SQVTM, CDR2 ANQGSEA. Supplemented by reference TRBV29-1 and TRBJ2-4, the full variable domain reads SAVISQKPSRDICQRGTSLTIQCQVDSQVTMMFWYRQQPGQSLTLIATANQGSEATYESGFVIDKFPISRPNLTFSTLTVSNMSPEDSSIYLCSAAEGSREYFGAGTRLSVL.

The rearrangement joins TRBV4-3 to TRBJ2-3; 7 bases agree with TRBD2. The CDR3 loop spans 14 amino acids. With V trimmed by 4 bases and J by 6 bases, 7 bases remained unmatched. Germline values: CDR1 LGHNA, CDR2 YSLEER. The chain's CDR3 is CASSREGFSDTQYF. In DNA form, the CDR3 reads TGCGCCAGCAGCCGGGAGGGCTTCTCCGATACGCAGTATTTT.

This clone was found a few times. The CDR3, as DNA: TGTGCCAGCGCCTTGCCGGGCGGGAGCTCCTACGAGCAGTACTTC. It is translated as CASALPGGSSYEQYF. V and J are TRBV6-6 and TRBJ2-7; 7 bases agree with TRBD2. This CDR3 comprises 15 residues. CDR1 MNHNY and CDR2 SVGAGI come from the germline V gene (reference sequence). V was pared by 8 bases and J by 0 bases, with 10 bases of the junction left unmatched.

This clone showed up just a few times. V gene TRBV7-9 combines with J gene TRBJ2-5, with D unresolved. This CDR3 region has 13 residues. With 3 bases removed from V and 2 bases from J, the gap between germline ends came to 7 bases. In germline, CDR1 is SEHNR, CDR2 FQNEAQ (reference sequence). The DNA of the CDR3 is TGTGCCAGCAGCTTCGGAAATCAAGAGACCCAGTACTTC. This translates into CASSFGNQETQYF. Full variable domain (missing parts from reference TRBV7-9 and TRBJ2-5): DTGVSQNPRHKITKRGQNVTFRCDPISEHNRLYWYRQTLGQGPEFLTYFQNEAQLEKSRLLSDRFSAERPKGSFSTLEIQRTEQGDSAMYLCASSFGNQETQYFGPGTRLLVL.

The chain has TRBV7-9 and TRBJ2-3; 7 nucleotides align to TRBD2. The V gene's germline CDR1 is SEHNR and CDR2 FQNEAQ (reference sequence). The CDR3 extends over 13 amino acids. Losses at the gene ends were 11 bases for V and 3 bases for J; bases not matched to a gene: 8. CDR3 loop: CAAMGTKTDTQYF. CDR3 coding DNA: TGTGCCGCCATGGGGACTAAAACAGATACGCAGTATTTT.

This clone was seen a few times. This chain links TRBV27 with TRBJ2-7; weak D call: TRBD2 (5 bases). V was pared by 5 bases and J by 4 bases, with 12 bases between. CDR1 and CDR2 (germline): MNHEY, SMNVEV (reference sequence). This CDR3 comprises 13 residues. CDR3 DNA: TGTGCCAGCAGTCAGCGGAGAGCGTACGAGCAGTACTTC. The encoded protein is CASSQRRAYEQYF.

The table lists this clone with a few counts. The CDR3 DNA sequence: TGTGCCAGCAGCTTAGATTGGGAGCCCCTGACTTTTCAGTATTTT. This encodes CASSLDWEPLTFQYF. The chain recombines TRBV7-6 with TRBJ2-3; TRBD2 might be the D (5 bases). From germline, CDR1 is SGHVS and CDR2 FNYEAQ. The ends were cut back, 1 base at V and 12 bases at J, with 20 bases in the middle. This CDR3 spans 15 amino acids.

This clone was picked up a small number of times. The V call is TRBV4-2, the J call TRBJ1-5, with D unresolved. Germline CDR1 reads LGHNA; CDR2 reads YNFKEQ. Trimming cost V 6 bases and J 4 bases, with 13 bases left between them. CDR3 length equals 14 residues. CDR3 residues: CASSLGSVNQPQHF. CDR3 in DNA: TGTGCCAGCAGTCTGGGGTCAGTTAATCAGCCCCAGCATTTT.

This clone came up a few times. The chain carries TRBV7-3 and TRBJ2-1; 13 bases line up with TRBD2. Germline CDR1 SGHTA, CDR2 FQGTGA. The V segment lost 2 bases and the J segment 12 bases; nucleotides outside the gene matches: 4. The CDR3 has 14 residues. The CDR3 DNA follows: TGTGCCAGCAGCTTAGGGACTAGCGGGACAGGGCAGTTCTTC. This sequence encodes CASSLGTSGTGQFF. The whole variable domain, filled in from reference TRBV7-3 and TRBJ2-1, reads GAGVSQTPSNKVTEKGKYVELRCDPISGHTALYWYRQSLGQGPEFLIYFQGTGAADDSGLPNDRFFAVRPEGSVSTLKIQRTERGDSAVYLCASSLGTSGTGQFFGPGTRLTVL.

CDR3 coding DNA: TGTGCCAGTAAGGGCCAGGGGAGAAACACTGAAGCTTTCTTT. It encodes CASKGQGRNTEAFF. The chain combines TRBV19 with TRBJ1-1; maybe TRBD1 (6 bases). Trimming removed 7 bases at V and 2 bases at J, with 14 bases between. The CDR3 is 14 amino acids. Germline CDR1 reads LNHDA; CDR2 reads SQIVND (reference sequence). Full variable domain (outside the CDR3, taken from reference TRBV19 and TRBJ1-1): DGGITQSPKYLFRKEGQNVTLSCEQNLNHDAMYWYRQDPGQGLRLIYYSQIVNDFQKGDIAEGYSVSREKKESFPLTVTSAQKNPTAFYLCASKGQGRNTEAFFGQGTRLTVV.

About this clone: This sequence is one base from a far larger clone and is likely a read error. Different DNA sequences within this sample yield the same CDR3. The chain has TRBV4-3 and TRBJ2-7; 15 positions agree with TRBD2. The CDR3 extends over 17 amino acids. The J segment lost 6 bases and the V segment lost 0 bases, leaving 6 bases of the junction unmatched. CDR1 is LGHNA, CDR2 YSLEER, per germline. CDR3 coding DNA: TGCGCCAGCAGCCAAGAACGGAGGGGACTAGCGGGAGGCGAGCAGTACTTC. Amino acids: CASSQERRGLAGGEQYF.

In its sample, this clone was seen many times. The CDR3 nucleotides are TGTGCCAGCAGGAACTTCTACGAGCAGTACTTC. This translates into CASRNFYEQYF. V usage is TRBV27 and J usage is TRBJ2-7; D uncertain. From germline, CDR1 is MNHEY and CDR2 SMNVEV (reference sequence). The CDR3 spans 11 residues. Between the trimmed V and J ends, which lost 6 bases and 3 bases, there was a span of 6 bases.

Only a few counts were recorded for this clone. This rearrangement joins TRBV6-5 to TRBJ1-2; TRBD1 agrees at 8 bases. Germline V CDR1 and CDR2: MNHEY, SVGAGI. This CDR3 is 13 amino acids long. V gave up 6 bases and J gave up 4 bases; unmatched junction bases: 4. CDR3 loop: CASRRQGSYGYTF. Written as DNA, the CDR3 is TGTGCCAGCAGACGACAGGGGAGCTATGGCTACACCTTC.

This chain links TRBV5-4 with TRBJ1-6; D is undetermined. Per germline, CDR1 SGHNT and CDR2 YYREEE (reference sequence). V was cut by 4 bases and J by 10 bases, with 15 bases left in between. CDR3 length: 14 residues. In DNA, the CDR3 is TGTGCCAGCAGCCCCGACGGATCGGGGTCACCCCTCCACTTT. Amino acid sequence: CASSPDGSGSPLHF.